This entry describes one T cell receptor (beta chain). No antigen is known for it. The treatment denotes: 10-day PBMC culture with coronavirus spike peptide pools or control peptides (ViraFEST assay). The positive PCR dates, which preceded the US Alpha, Beta and Delta variants, fell between March and December 2020. This specimen belongs to a study of vaccination and CD4 T cells after COVID-19. Across the study: Cells were stimulated with overlapping spike peptide pools from SARS-CoV-2, HCoV-NL63, HCoV-OC43 and HCoV-229E.

The CDR3 runs 14 residues. The V and J ends lost 5 bases and 2 bases respectively, with 10 bases between them. Germline CDR1 SEHNR, CDR2 FQNEAQ (reference sequence). Cultured CD4+ T-cell DNA underwent Oncomine TCR Beta short-read sequencing. A single record per CDR3 protein comes from TCRdb applying MiXCR to the PCR reads. The sample lists more than 7,000 distinct CDR3 sequences, around 66% occurring once. The chain is built from TRBV7-9 and TRBJ1-5; D not certain. Sequencing was performed on cultured CD4+ T cells from blood, taken after SARS-CoV-2 vaccination. This TCR was recovered from a human donor with COVID-19. CDR3 in DNA: TGTGCCAGCAGCCCGGACGGGGGCAATCAGCCCCAGCATTTT. Amino acid sequence: CASSPDGGNQPQHF.